The 5 T cell receptor beta chains presented below share a single source sample, sequenced in a study of shared clonotypes between healthy human individuals. Produced via immunoSEQ multiplex PCR; TCRdb's table is partial and in-frame only. This table holds about 990,000 clones, around 82% found once. The sequenced sample was memory CD4+ T cells from PBMCs. The subset: CD45RA-negative fraction. The receptors originated from a man younger than 35 in good health. Some clones in this sample may be carry-over from other donors' samples.

Worth noting for this clone: This specimen includes other DNA sequences encoding the same CDR3. The genes are TRBV28 and TRBJ2-7, with 7 nucleotides matching TRBD1. CDR3 length: 14 residues. Trimming took 6 bases from V and 4 from J; bases not matched to a gene: 9. Germline V gene lookup returns CDR1 MDHEN and CDR2 SYDVKM. This CDR3 is CASSLGQVPYEQYF. Here the CDR3 DNA reads TGTGCCAGCAGCCTCGGACAGGTCCCGTACGAGCAGTACTTC.

The V and J genes are TRBV28 and TRBJ1-2; D not resolved. The V end was cut by 6 bases, the J end by 3 bases, with 11 bases between. Germline CDR1 reads MDHEN; CDR2 reads SYDVKM. This CDR3 is 13 amino acids long. The CDR3 region is CASSAGGHYGYTF. The CDR3 DNA reads as TGTGCCAGCAGCGCGGGCGGCCACTATGGCTACACCTTC.

J is TRBJ1-5 and V is TRBV10-3; D is unclear. The CDR3 runs 15 residues. Germline V gene sequence: CDR1 ENHRY, CDR2 SYGVKD. V was cut by 0 bases and J by 2 bases, with 8 bases left in between. CDR3 protein: CAISESPRGNQPQHF. CDR3 sequence (DNA): TGTGCCATCAGTGAGTCCCCGAGGGGCAATCAGCCCCAGCATTTT.

J is TRBJ2-7 and V is TRBV30; TRBD1 aligns across 9 bases. After removal of 2 bases from V and 6 bases from J, the junction contained 8 bases not matched to a gene. CDR1 is GTSNPN, CDR2 SVGIG, per germline (reference sequence). The CDR3 totals 14 residues. The CDR3 coding sequence is TGTGCCTGGAGTCTGGACAGGGGCCTCTCCGAGCAGTACTTC. This encodes CAWSLDRGLSEQYF.

As for this clone: Other DNA sequences of this sample code for an identical CDR3. The chain combines TRBV29-1 with TRBJ1-1; weak D call: TRBD1 (5 bases). The length of the CDR3 is 12 residues. Germline V lookup: CDR1 SQVTM, CDR2 ANQGSEA. Between the trimmed V and J ends, which lost 1 base and 5 bases, there was a span of 8 bases. This CDR3 is CSVEGEGTEAFF. CDR3 bases: TGCAGCGTTGAAGGGGAGGGGACTGAAGCTTTCTTT.